This T cell receptor (beta chain) was recovered during a study of CD8 T cells in ankylosing spondylitis. Trimming left V 4 bases short and J 0 bases short, with 8 bases between. Germline loops: CDR1 SGHRS, CDR2 YFSETQ. CDR3 length: 15 amino acids. TCRdb passed the 5' RACE reads through MiXCR, listing each CDR3 protein once. Found here are 250,000 or so distinct CDR3 sequences, about 11% of them singletons; the top ten hold around 6.5%. This clonotype appeared many times. Its antigen is as yet unknown. Study-wide results and limits: Made up of fewer than ten highly homologous variants, a TCR beta motif appeared characteristic of ankylosing spondylitis blood. Enrichment of disease-linked clones was reportedly significant in matched ankylosing spondylitis synovial fluid.

The J gene is TRBJ2-6, the V gene TRBV5-1; D gene unclear. The TCR was taken from a male donor with ankylosing spondylitis or in good health (not recorded which). The sample consisted of blood, either unsorted or a sorted T cell fraction (not recorded which). DNA for the CDR3: TGCGCCAGCAGCCTCAGGAGCTCTGGGGCCAACGTCCTGACTTTC. This gives the protein CASSLRSSGANVLTF.